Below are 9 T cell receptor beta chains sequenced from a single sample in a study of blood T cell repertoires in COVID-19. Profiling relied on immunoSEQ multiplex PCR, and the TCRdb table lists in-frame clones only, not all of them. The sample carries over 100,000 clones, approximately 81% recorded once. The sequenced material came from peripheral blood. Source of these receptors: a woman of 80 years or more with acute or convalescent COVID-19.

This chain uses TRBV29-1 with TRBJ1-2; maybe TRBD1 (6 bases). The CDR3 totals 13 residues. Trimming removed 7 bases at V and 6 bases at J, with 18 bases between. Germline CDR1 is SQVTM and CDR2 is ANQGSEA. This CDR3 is CSGDISGADGYTF. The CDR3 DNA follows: TGCAGCGGTGACATCTCAGGGGCGGATGGCTACACCTTC.

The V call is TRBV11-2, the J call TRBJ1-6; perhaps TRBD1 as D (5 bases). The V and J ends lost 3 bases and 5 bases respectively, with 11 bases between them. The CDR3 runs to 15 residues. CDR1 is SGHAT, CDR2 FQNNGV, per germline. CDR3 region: CASSLAGQDNSPLHF. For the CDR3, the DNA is TGTGCCAGCAGCTTGGCCGGACAAGATAATTCACCCCTCCACTTT. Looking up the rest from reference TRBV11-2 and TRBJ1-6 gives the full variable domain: EAGVAQSPRYKIIEKRQSVAFWCNPISGHATLYWYQQILGQGPKLLIQFQNNGVVDDSQLPKDRFSAERLKGVDSTLKIQPAKLEDSAVYLCASSLAGQDNSPLHFGNGTRLTVT.

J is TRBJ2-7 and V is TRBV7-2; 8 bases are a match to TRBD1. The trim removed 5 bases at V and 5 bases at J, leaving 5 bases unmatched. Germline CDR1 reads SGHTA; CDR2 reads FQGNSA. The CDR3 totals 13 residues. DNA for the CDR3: TGTGCCAGCAGCAGCGGACAGGGAAACGAGCAGTACTTC. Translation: CASSSGQGNEQYF.

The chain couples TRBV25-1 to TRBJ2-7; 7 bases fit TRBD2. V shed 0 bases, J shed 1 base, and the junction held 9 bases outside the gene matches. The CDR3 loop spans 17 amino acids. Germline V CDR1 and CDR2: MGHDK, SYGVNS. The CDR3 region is CASSEYGEGRESYEQYF. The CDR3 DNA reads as TGTGCCAGCAGTGAATATGGGGAGGGCAGGGAGTCCTACGAGCAGTACTTC.

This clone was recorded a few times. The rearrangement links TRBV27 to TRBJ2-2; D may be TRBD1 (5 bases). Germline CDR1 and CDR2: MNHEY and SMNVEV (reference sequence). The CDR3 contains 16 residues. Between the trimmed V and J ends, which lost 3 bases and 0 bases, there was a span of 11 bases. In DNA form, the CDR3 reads TGTGCCAGCAGTTTGAGTGGCAGGGCGAACACCGGGGAGCTGTTTTTT. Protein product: CASSLSGRANTGELFF.

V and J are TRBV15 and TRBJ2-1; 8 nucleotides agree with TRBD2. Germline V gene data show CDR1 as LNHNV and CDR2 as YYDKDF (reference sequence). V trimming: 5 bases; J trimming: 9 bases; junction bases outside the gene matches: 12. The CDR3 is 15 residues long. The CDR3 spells CATSGRAGVPSEQFF. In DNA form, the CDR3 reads TGTGCCACCAGCGGGCGAGCGGGAGTCCCCAGTGAGCAGTTCTTC. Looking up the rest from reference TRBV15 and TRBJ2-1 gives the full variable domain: DAMVIQNPRYQVTQFGKPVTLSCSQTLNHNVMYWYQQKSSQAPKLLFHYYDKDFNNEADTPDNFQSRRPNTSFCFLDIRSPGLGDTAMYLCATSGRAGVPSEQFFGPGTRLTVL.

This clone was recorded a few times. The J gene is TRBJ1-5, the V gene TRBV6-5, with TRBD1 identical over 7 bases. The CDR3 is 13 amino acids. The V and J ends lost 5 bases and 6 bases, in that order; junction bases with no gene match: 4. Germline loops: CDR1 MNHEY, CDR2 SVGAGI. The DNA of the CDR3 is TGTGCCAGCAGTCCACAGGGGACTCAGCCCCAGCATTTT. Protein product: CASSPQGTQPQHF.

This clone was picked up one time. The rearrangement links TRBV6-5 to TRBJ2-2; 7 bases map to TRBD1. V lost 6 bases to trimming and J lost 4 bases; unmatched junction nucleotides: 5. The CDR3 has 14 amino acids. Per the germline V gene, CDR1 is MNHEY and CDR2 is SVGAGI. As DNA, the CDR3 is TGTGCCAGCAGACGACAGGGCCGCACCGGGGAGCTGTTTTTT. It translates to CASRRQGRTGELFF.

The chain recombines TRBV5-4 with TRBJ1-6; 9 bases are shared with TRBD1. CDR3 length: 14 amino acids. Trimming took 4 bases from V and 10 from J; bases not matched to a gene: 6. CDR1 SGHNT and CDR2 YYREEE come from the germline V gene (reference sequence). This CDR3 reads CASSLQGAGSPLHF. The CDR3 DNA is TGTGCCAGCAGCCTACAGGGGGCAGGGTCACCCCTCCACTTT. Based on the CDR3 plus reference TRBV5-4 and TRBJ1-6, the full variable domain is ETGVTQSPTHLIKTRGQQVTLRCSSQSGHNTVSWYQQALGQGPQFIFQYYREEENGRGNFPPRFSGLQFPNYSSELNVNALELDDSALYLCASSLQGAGSPLHFGNGTRLTVT.